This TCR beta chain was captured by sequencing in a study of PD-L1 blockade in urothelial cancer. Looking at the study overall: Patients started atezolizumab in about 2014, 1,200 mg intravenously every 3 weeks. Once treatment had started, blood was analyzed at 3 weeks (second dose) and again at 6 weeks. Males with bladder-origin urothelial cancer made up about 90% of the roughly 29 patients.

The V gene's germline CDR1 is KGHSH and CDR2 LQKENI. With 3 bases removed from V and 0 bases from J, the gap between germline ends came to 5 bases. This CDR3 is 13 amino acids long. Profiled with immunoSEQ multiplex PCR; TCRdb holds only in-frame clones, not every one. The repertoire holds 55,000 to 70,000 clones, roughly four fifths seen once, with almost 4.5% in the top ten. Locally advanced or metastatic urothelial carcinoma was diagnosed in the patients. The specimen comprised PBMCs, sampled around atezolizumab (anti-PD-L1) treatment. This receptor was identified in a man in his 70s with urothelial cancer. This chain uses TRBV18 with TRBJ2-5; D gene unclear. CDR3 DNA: TGTGCCAGCTCACCGAACTACCAAGAGACCCAGTACTTC. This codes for CASSPNYQETQYF.